The clone carrying this TCR beta chain appeared a single time. Its antigen remains unidentified. This sample is drawn from a study of identifying expanded T cells in peripheral blood. Findings and limits, study-wide: Approximately 1.1 clones differed between technical replicates, versus about 16 and 19 over time.

No infections or other immune events were documented during collection. Assay used: immunoSEQ multiplex PCR; TCRdb lists only in-frame clones, some missing. The sample shows 80,000 to 90,000 clones, roughly 90% of them seen only once. This TCR was sampled from a person aged 18-69 years in good health. The specimen was blood.

CDR3 protein: CAIRPGLGSLDTQYF. The CDR3 DNA reads TGTGCCATCAGGCCGGGACTAGGTAGTCTGGATACGCAGTATTTT. The rearrangement joins TRBV10-3 to TRBJ2-3; 8 bases fit TRBD2. Unmatched junction bases numbered 11, after V lost 6 bases and J lost 6 bases. The length of the CDR3 is 15 residues. Germline lookup yields CDR1 ENHRY and CDR2 SYGVKD.